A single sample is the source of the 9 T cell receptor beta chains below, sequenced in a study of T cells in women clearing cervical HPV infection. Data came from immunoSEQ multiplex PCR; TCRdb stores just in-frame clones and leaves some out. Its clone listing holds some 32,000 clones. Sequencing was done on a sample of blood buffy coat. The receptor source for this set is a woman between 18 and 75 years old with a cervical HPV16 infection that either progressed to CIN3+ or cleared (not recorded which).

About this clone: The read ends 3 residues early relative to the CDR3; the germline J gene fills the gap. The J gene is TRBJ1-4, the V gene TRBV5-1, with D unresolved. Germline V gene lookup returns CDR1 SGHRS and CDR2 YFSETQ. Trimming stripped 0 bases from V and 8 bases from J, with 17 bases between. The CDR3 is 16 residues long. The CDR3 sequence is CASSLVSGSGGEKLFF. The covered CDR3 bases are TGCGCCAGCAGCTTGGTATCGGGCAGCGGTGGGGAAAAA. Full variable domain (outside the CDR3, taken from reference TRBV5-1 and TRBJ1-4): KAGVTQTPRYLIKTRGQQVTLSCSPISGHRSVSWYQQTPGQGLQFLFEYFSETQRNKGNFPGRFSGRQFSNSRSEMNVSTLELGDSALYLCASSLVSGSGGEKLFFGSGTQLSVL.

CDR3 DNA, as far as it was read: TGCAGTGCTAGACTCTGGACTAGCGGGCAATTAAACCAAGAGACG. Amino acid sequence: CSARLWTSGQLNQET. The CDR3 in its entirety is CSARLWTSGQLNQETQYF. V usage is TRBV20-1 and J usage is TRBJ2-3; 11 bases are a match to TRBD2. The read terminates 3 residues before the CDR3 end, so the remaining end is supplied by the germline J gene. CDR3 size: 18 residues. CDR1 is DFQATT, CDR2 SNEGSKA, per germline (reference sequence).

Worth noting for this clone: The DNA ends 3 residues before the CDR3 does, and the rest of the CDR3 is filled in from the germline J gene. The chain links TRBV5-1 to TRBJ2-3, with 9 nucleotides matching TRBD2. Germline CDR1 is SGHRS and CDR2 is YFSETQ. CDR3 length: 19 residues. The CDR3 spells CASSLRGAFPASGEETQYF. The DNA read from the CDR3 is TGCGCCAGCAGCTTGCGGGGGGCCTTTCCGGCTAGCGGGGAGGAGACG. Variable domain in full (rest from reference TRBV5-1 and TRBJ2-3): KAGVTQTPRYLIKTRGQQVTLSCSPISGHRSVSWYQQTPGQGLQFLFEYFSETQRNKGNFPGRFSGRQFSNSRSEMNVSTLELGDSALYLCASSLRGAFPASGEETQYFGPGTRLTVL.

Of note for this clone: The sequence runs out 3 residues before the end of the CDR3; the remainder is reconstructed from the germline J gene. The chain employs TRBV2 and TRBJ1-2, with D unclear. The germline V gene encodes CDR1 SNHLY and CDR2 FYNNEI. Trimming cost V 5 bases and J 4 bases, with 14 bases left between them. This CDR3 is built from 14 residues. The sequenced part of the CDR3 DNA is TGTGCCAGCAGTCCTAAAATAAGCGGCTATGGC. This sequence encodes CASSPKISGYG. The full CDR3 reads CASSPKISGYGYTF.

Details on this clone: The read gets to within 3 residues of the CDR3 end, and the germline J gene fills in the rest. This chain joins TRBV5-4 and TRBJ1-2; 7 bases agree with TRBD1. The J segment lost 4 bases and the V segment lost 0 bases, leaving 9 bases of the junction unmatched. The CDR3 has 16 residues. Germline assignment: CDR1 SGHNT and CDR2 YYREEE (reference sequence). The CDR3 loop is CASSLAGGQRTYGYTF. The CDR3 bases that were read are TGTGCCAGCAGCTTGGCCGGGGGACAGAGGACCTATGGC.

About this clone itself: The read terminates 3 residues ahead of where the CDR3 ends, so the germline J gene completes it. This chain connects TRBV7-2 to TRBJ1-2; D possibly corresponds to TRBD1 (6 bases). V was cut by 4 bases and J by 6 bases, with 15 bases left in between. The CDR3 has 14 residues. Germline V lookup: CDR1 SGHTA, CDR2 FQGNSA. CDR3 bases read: TGTGCCAGCAGCTCGGACAGTGGGTGGGATGGC. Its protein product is CASSSDSGWDG. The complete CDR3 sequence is CASSSDSGWDGYTF.

The sequenced CDR3 bases are TGTGCCAGCTCAAGCGGACAGTCCACCGATAATGAAAAA. It yields the protein CASSSGQSTDNEK. The whole CDR3 is CASSSGQSTDNEKLFF. This sequence joins TRBV18 and TRBJ1-4; TRBD1 might be the D (6 bases). The CDR3 end falls 3 residues outside the read, so it is completed with the germline J gene. Trimming pared 5 bases from V and 4 bases from J, leaving 17 bases between. The germline CDR1 and CDR2 sequences are KGHSH and LQKENI. This CDR3 has 16 amino acids.

The CDR3 region is CASGNRVRRYTEAFF. CDR3 DNA, as far as it was read: TGTGCTAGTGGGAACAGGGTTAGAAGGTACACTGAA. V gene TRBV12-5 combines with J gene TRBJ1-1; the D gene is possibly TRBD1 (6 bases). The CDR3 end falls 3 residues outside the read, so it is completed with the germline J gene. Germline V gene data show CDR1 as LGHNT and CDR2 as FRNRAP. Trimming shortened V by 6 bases and J by 3 bases, and 17 bases separated the two germline ends. The CDR3 is 15 amino acids.

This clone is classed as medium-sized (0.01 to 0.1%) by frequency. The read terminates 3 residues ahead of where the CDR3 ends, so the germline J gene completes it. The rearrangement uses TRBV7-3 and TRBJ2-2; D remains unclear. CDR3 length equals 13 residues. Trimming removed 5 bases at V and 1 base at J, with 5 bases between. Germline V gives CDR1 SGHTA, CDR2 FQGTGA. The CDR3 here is CASSPQNTGELFF. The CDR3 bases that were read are TGTGCCAGCAGCCCCCAGAACACCGGGGAG.